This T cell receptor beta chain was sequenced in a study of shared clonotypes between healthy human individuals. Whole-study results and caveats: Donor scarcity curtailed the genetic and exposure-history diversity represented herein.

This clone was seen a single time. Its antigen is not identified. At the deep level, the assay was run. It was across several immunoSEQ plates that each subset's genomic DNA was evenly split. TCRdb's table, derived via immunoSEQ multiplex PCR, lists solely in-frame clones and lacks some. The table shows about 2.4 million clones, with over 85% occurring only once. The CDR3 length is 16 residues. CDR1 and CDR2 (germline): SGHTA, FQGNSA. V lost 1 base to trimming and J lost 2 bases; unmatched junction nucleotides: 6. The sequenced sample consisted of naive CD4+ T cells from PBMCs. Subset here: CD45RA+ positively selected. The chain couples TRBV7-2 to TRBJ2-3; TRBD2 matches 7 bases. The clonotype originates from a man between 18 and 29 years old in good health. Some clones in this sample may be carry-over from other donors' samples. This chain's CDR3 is CASSLGAGRPTDTQYF. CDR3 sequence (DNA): TGTGCCAGCAGCTTAGGGGCCGGGAGGCCCACAGATACGCAGTATTTT.